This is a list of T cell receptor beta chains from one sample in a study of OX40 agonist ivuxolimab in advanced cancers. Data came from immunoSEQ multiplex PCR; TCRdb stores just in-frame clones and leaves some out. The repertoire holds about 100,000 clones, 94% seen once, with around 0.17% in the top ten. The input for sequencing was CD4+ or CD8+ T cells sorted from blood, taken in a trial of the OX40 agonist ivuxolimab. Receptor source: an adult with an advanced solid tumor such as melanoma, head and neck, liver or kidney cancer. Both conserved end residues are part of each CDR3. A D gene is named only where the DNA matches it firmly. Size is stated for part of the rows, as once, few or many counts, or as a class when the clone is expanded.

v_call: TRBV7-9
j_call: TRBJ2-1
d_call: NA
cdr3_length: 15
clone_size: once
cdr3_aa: CASSLSPKQGDEQFF
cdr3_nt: TGTGCCAGCAGCTTGTCCCCAAAACAGGGCGATGAGCAGTTCTTC

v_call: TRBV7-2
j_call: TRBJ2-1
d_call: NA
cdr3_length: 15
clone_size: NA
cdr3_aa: CASSPSRTPLGEQFF
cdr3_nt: TGTGCCAGCAGCCCTAGCCGGACCCCCCTTGGAGAGCAGTTCTTC

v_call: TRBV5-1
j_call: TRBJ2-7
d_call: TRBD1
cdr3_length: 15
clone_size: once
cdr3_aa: CASSLVGGGSYEQYF
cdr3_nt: TGCGCCAGCAGCTTGGTAGGGGGCGGTTCCTACGAGCAGTACTTC

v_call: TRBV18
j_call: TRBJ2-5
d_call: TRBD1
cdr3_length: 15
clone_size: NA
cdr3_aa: CASSPGQGNRKTQYF
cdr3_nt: TGTGCCAGCTCACCAGGACAGGGAAATCGGAAGACCCAGTACTTC

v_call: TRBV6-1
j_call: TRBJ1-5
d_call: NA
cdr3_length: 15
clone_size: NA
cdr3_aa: CASSERGEGWQPQHF
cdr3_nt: TGTGCCAGCAGTGAAAGGGGGGAGGGGTGGCAGCCCCAGCATTTT

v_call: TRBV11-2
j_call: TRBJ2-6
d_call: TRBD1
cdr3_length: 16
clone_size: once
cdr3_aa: CASRGTGGAGANVLTF
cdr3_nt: TGTGCCAGCAGGGGTACAGGGGGCGCTGGGGCCAACGTCCTGACTTTC

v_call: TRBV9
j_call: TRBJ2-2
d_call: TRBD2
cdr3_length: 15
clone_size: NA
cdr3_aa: CASSGTSANTGELFF
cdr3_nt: TGTGCCAGCAGCGGGACTAGCGCGAACACCGGGGAGCTGTTTTTT

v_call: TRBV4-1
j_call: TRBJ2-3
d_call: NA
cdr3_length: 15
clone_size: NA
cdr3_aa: CASSPHGTFTDTQYF
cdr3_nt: TGCGCCAGCAGCCCCCACGGGACCTTTACAGATACGCAGTATTTT

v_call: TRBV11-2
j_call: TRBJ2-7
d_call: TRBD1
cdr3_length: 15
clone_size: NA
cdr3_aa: CASSSRGQGADEQYF
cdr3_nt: TGTGCCAGCAGCTCGCGGGGACAGGGGGCGGACGAGCAGTACTTC

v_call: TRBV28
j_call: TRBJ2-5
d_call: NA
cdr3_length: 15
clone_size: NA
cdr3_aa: CASSLRGPRGDSQYF
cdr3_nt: TGTGCCAGCAGTTTACGGGGGCCTCGGGGAGACTCCCAGTACTTC

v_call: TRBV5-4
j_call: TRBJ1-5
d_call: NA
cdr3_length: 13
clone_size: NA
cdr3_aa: CASSQAAGQPQHF
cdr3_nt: TGCGCCAGCAGCCAGGCGGCCGGGCAGCCCCAGCATTTT

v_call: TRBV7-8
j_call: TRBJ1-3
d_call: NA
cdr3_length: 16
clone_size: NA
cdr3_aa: CASSPNRVGAGNTIYF
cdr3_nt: TGTGCCAGCAGCCCAAACAGGGTCGGTGCTGGAAACACCATATATTTT

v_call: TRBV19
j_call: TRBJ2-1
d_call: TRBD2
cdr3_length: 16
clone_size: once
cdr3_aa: CASSILGLAADNEQFF
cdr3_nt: TGTGCCAGTAGTATTTTAGGACTAGCGGCAGACAATGAGCAGTTCTTC

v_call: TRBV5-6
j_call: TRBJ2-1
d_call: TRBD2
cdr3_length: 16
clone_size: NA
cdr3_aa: CASSWTGTSGSNEQFF
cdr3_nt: TGTGCCAGCAGCTGGACCGGGACTAGCGGGAGTAATGAGCAGTTCTTC

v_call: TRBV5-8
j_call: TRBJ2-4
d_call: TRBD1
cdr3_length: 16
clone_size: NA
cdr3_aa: CASSLRYRDSRNIQYF
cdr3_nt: TGTGCCAGCAGCTTAAGGTACCGGGACAGTCGAAACATTCAGTACTTC

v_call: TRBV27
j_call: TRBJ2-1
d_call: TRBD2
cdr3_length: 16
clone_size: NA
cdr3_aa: CASSLLAGGPGNEQFF
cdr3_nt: TGTGCCAGCAGTCTACTAGCGGGAGGGCCGGGCAATGAGCAGTTCTTC

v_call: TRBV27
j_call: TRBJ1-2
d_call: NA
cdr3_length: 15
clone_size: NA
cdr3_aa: CASSPRGRANYGYTF
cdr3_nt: TGTGCCAGCAGTCCCAGGGGAAGGGCTAACTATGGCTACACCTTC

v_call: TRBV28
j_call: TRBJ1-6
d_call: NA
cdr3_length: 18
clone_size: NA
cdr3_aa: CASSTQTGKSSYNSPLHF
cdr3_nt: TGTGCCAGCAGTACACAGACAGGAAAGAGCTCCTATAATTCACCCCTCCACTTT

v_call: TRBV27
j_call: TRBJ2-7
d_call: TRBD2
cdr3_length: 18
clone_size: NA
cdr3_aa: CASSRRGLAGGNSYEQYF
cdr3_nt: TGTGCCAGCAGCCGACGGGGACTAGCGGGAGGAAACTCCTACGAGCAGTACTTC

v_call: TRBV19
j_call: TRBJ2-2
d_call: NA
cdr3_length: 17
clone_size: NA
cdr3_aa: CASSGGDSPLNTGELFF
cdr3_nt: TGTGCCAGTAGTGGAGGAGACAGCCCATTGAACACCGGGGAGCTGTTTTTT

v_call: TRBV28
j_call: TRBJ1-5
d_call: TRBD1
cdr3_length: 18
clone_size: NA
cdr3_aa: CASSPLDRGAYSNQPQHF
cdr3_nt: TGTGCCAGCAGCCCCTTAGACAGGGGCGCTTATAGCAATCAGCCCCAGCATTTT

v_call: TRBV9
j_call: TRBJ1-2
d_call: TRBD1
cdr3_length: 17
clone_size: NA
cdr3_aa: CASSVDPTRDRGYGYTF
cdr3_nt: TGTGCCAGCAGCGTAGATCCTACTCGGGACAGGGGTTATGGCTACACCTTC

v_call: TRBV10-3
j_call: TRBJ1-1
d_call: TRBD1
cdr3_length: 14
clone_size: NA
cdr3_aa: CAISDRQGNTEAFF
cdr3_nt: TGTGCCATCAGTGATCGACAGGGGAATACTGAAGCTTTCTTT

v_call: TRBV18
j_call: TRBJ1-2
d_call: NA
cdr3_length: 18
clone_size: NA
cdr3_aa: CASSPFLGGSSTNYGYTF
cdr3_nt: TGTGCCAGCTCACCGTTTTTGGGGGGCTCTTCTACTAACTATGGCTACACCTTC

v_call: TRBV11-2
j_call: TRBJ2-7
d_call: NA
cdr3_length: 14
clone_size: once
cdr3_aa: CASSGRFIADEQYF
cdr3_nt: TGTGCCAGCAGCGGGAGGTTTATTGCCGACGAGCAGTACTTC

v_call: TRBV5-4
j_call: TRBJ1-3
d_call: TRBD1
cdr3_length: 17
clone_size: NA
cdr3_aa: CASSVDPTGGSGNTIYF
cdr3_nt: TGTGCCAGCAGCGTGGACCCCACAGGGGGCTCTGGAAACACCATATATTTT

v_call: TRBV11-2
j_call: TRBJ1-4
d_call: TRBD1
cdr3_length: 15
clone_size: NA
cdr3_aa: CASSSMDRGNEKLFF
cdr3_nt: TGTGCCAGCAGCTCTATGGACAGGGGTAATGAAAAACTGTTTTTT

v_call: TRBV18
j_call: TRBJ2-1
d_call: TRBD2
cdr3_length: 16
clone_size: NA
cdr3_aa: CASSPRTSGSYNEQFF
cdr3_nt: TGTGCCAGCTCACCACGGACTAGCGGATCCTACAATGAGCAGTTCTTC

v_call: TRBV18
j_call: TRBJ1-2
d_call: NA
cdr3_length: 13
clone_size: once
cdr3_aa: CASSRTGNGGYTF
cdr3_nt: TGTGCCAGCTCACGCACAGGGAATGGGGGCTACACCTTC

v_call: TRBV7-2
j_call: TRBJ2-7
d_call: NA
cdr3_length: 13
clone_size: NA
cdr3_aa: CASSLSIGETQYF
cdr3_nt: TGTGCCAGCAGCTTATCGATAGGGGAGACGCAGTACTTC

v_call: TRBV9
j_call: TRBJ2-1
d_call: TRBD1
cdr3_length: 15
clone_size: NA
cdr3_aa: CASSVGGQSYNEQFF
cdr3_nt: TGTGCCAGCAGCGTTGGGGGACAGTCCTACAATGAGCAGTTCTTC

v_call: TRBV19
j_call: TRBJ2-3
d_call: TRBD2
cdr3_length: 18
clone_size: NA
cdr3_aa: CASSIARSSGRAWYTQYF
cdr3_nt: TGTGCCAGTAGTATAGCACGGTCCAGCGGGAGGGCCTGGTATACGCAGTATTTT

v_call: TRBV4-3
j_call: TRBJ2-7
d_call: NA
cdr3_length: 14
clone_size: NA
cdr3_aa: CASSQSRQGYEQYF
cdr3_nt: TGCGCCAGCAGCCAATCCCGCCAGGGGTACGAGCAGTACTTC

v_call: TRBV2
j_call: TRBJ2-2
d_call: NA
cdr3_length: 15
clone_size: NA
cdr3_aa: CASSAVSRDTGELFF
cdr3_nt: TGTGCCAGCAGTGCGGTCAGTAGGGACACCGGGGAGCTGTTTTTT

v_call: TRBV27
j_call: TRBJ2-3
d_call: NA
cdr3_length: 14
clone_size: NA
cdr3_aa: CASSASLVPDTQYF
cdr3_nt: TGTGCCAGCAGTGCCTCACTAGTTCCAGATACGCAGTATTTT

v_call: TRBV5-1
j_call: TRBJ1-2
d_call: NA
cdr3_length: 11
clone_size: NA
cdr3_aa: CASSLGPGYTF
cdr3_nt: TGCGCCAGCAGCTTGGGGCCTGGCTACACCTTC

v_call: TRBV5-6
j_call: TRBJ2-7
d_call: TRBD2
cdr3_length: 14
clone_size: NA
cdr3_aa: CASSNPGLAYEQYF
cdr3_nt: TGTGCCAGCAGCAATCCGGGACTAGCCTACGAGCAGTACTTC

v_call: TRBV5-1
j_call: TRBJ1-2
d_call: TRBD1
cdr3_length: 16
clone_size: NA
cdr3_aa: CASSSSGTGINYGYTF
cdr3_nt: TGCGCCAGCAGCTCATCCGGGACAGGGATTAACTATGGCTACACCTTC

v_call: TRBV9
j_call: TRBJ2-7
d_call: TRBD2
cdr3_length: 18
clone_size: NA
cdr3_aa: CASSVGLGTSGENYEQYF
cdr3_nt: TGTGCCAGCAGCGTAGGACTGGGGACTAGCGGGGAAAACTACGAGCAGTACTTC

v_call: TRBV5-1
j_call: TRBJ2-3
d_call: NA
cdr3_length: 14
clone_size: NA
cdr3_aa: CASRGPGTTDTQYF
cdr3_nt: TGCGCCAGCCGGGGCCCGGGGACCACAGATACGCAGTATTTT

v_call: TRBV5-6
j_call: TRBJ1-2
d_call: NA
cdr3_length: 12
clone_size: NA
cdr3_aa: CASSLEGYGYTF
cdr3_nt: TGTGCCAGCAGCTTGGAAGGGTATGGCTACACCTTC

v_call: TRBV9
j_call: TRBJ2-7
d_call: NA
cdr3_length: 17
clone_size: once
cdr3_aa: CASSVGLGGSGGYEQYF
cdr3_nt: TGTGCCAGCAGCGTAGGGCTCGGGGGTAGCGGAGGCTACGAGCAGTACTTC

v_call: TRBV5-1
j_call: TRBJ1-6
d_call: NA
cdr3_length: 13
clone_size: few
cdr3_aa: CASSRGPASALHF
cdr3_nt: TGCGCCAGCAGCAGGGGTCCGGCGTCGGCCCTCCACTTT

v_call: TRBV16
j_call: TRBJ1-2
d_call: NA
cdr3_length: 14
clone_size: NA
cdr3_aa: CASSQTRLNYGYTF
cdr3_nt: TGTGCCAGCAGCCAAACGCGCCTAAACTATGGCTACACCTTC

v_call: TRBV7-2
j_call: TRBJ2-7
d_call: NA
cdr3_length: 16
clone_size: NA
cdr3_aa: CASSPRRLGGVYEQYF
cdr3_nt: TGTGCCAGCAGCCCTCGCCGGCTCGGCGGGGTCTACGAGCAGTACTTC

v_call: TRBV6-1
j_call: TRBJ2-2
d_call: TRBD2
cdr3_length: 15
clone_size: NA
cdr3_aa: CASSSAGGVTGELFF
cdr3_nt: TGTGCCAGCAGTTCAGCGGGAGGGGTCACCGGGGAGCTGTTTTTT

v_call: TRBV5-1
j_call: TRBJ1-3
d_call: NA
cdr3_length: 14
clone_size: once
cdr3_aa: CASSQDSTGNTIYF
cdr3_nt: TGCGCCAGCAGCCAGGACAGTACGGGAAACACCATATATTTT

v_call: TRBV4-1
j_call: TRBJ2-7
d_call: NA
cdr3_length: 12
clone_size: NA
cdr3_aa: CASSGDIGEQYF
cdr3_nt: TGCGCCAGCAGTGGGGACATCGGGGAGCAGTACTTC

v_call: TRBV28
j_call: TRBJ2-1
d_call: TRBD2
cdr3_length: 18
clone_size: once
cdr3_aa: CASSFKFSRGSSYNEQFF
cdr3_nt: TGTGCCAGCAGTTTTAAGTTTTCTCGCGGGAGCTCCTACAATGAGCAGTTCTTC

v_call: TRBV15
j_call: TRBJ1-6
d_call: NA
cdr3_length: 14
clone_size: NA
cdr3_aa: CATSRGTINSPLHF
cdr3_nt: TGTGCCACCAGCAGAGGGACAATTAATTCACCCCTCCACTTT

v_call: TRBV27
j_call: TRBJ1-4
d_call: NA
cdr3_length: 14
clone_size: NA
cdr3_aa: CASSHRAGNEKLFF
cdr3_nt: TGTGCCAGCAGTCACCGGGCGGGTAATGAAAAACTGTTTTTT

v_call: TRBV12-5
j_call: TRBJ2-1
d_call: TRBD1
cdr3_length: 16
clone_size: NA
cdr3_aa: CASAETGQGAYDEQFF
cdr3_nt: TGTGCTAGTGCCGAAACGGGACAGGGGGCTTACGATGAGCAGTTCTTC

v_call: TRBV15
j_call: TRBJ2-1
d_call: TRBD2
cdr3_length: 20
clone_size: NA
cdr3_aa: CATSRERSIRLAGGGDEQFF
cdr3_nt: TGTGCCACCAGCAGAGAGAGATCCATCCGGCTAGCGGGAGGGGGCGATGAGCAGTTCTTC

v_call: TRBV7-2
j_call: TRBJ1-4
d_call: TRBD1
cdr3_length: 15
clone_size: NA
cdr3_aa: CASSLGQGRNEKLFF
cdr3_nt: TGTGCCAGCAGCTTAGGACAGGGTAGGAATGAAAAACTGTTTTTT

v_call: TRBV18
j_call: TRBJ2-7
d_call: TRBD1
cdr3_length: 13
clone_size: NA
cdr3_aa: CASSATGAGEQYF
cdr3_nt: TGTGCCAGCTCCGCTACAGGGGCCGGCGAGCAGTACTTC

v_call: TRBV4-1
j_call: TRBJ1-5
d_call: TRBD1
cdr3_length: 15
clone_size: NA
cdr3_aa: CASSPGQGVGQPQHF
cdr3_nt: TGCGCCAGCAGCCCGGGACAGGGGGTTGGTCAGCCCCAGCATTTT

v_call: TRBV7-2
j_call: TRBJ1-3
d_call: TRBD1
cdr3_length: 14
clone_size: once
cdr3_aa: CASSFTGVGNTIYF
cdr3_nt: TGTGCCAGCAGCTTTACAGGGGTCGGAAACACCATATATTTT

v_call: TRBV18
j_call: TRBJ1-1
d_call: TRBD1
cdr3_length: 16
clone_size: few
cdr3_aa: CASSPRDRGWGTEAFF
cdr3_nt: TGTGCCAGCTCACCACGGGACAGGGGATGGGGCACTGAAGCTTTCTTT

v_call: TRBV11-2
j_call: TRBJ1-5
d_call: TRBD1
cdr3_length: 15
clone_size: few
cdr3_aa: CASSLNRGGGQPQHF
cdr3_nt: TGTGCCAGCAGCTTGAACAGGGGGGGTGGACAGCCCCAGCATTTT

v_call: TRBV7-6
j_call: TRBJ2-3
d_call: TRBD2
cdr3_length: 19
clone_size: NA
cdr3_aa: CASSLGPPLAGGRSDTQYF
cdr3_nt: TGTGCCAGCAGCTTAGGCCCCCCACTAGCGGGGGGGAGGTCAGATACGCAGTATTTT